The entry below describes one TCR beta chain. The specificity of this receptor is unknown. No per-base quality is available; no much larger clone lies one base away. These data originate in a study of vaccination effects on CD4 cells after COVID-19 (dated by TCRdb to the early 2020s). Background on the whole study: Across the study, the median time from the second dose to post-vaccine sampling was 72 days (range 14 to 241). Cultures from other donors in the study were sequenced using the Oncomine TCR Beta short-read assay on an Illumina iSeq 100. In both COVID-19 convalescent patients and infection-naive vaccine recipients, the study compared SARS-CoV-2 spike-specific CD4+ TCR repertoires from before mRNA vaccination with those from after it. The full study included some 10 COVID-19 convalescent patients and a few SARS-CoV-2-naive healthy vaccine recipients.

The CDR3 measures 14 amino acids from cysteine to phenylalanine. Only the CDR3 DNA stays, 42 bases, in frame from base 1. CDR1 and CDR2 (LNHDA, SQIVND) derive from the germline V gene (reference sequence). V is cut by 5 bases and J by 6 bases, and the space between the germline ends is 16 bases. To identify antigen-specific CD4+ T cell clonotypes by their expansion, the ViraFEST assay first stimulated PBMC with viral peptide pools and then applied TCR sequencing. After 10 days of culture, CD4+ T cells were isolated with the EasySep CD4+ T cell isolation kit. Each participant got two doses of an mRNA SARS-CoV-2 vaccine, either BNT162b2 or mRNA-1273. None of the healthy vaccine recipients had a prior SARS-CoV-2 infection, which was confirmed by nucleocapsid antibody tests that came back negative both before and after vaccination. Over 1.5 million PBMC per well were cultured with 10 ug/ml peptides in IMDM containing roughly 5% human AB serum, roughly 9.5 IU/ml IL-2 and gentamicin. On days 3 and 7, half of the culture medium was replaced with fresh IL-2-containing medium. Each peptide stimulation condition was cultured in triplicate wells unless otherwise noted. PBMC were separated from whole blood using Ficoll-Paque Plus gradient centrifugation and were then either cryopreserved at -140C or used fresh. The spike proteins of SARS-CoV-2 and of the common cold coronaviruses HCoV-NL63, HCoV-OC43 and HCoV-229E were spanned by overlapping peptide pools. Genomic DNA was extracted from cultured CD4+ T cells with the QIAamp micro DNA kit.

Library preparation employed the immunoSEQ multiplex PCR assay. DNA from the cultured, isolated CD4+ T cells was subjected to TCR beta CDR3 sequencing. Per the authors' processing: The analysis removed non-productive TCR sequences, trimmed reads to the CDR3 region, and retained only CDR3s that were 7 or more amino acids long. The MANAFEST web app was used to pick out antigen-specific clonotypes by comparing their expansion in peptide wells with that in reference cultures. Positive clones required FDR<0.05 expansion versus reference and all other wells, odds ratio above 5, and frequency above 0.1% in two replicate wells. A clonotype was called cross-reactive if it was significantly expanded both in SARS-CoV-2 spike wells and in at least one common cold coronavirus spike condition. Levenshtein distance calculated with the stringdist R package was used to assess CDR3 similarity, and unrooted trees were constructed with ape in R 3.6.1. TCRdb limited this immuneACCESS table to in-frame rearrangements with V and J called. A share of clones is missing; checked studies link under half to unresolved V genes, and the rest is unexplained. V and J calls and clone size are those listed in that table; D and trimming were worked out from the DNA. The sample data list 25,000 to 30,000 clones, and more than 60% of these were observed just once. The ten most abundant clones make up approximately 10% of the sample.

Overall results and qualifications from the work: In healthy vaccine recipients, vaccine-induced clones were almost all SARS-CoV-2 mono-reactive, with only 1 of 255 cross-reactive with common cold coronaviruses. Limitations of the study were the small number of convalescent patients and the absence of early post-infection timepoints. Marked clonal contraction was observed in both infection-induced and vaccine-induced clones at late post-vaccination timepoints, consistent with waning T cell responses.

The receptor was derived from a human donor who received a COVID-19 vaccine. Sequencing used CD4+ T cells from PBMCs cultured with HCoV-NL63 spike peptides, obtained after COVID-19 vaccination. The cell subset or site label corresponds to: HCoV-NL63 spike overlapping peptide pool stimulation. The chain is made from TRBV19 and TRBJ1-2; matching of 6 bases hints at TRBD1 as the D gene. The CDR3 here reads CASSGGARGNGYTF. The DNA is as follows: TGTGCCAGTAGTGGGGGGGCACGGGGAAATGGCTACACCTTC.